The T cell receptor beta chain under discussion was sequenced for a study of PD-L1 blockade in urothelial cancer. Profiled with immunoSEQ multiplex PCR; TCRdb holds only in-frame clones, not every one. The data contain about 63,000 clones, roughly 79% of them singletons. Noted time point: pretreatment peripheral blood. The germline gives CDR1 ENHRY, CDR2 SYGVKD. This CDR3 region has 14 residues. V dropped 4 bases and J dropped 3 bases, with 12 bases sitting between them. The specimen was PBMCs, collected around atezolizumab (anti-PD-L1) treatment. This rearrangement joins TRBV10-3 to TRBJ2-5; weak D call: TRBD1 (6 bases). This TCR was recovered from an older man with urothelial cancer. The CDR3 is CAISGGPGEETQYF. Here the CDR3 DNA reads TGTGCCATCAGTGGGGGACCAGGGGAAGAGACCCAGTACTTC.